The 4 T cell receptor beta chains below come from one sample, sequenced in a study of cytomegalovirus exposure and HLA in healthy donors. The protocol was immunoSEQ multiplex PCR, while the TCRdb copy is restricted to in-frame clones and leaves out a portion. The sample yields roughly 150,000 clones, around nine tenths seen once. The sequenced sample was PBMCs. The receptors here all came from a man between 18 and 29 years old in good health and CMV-seropositive.

The chain joins TRBV5-1 to TRBJ1-1; the D is unclear. The CDR3 is made up of 13 amino acids. V was clipped by 0 bases and J by 2 bases, with 5 bases between them. CDR1 is SGHRS and CDR2 is YFSETQ in the germline V gene. Here the CDR3 DNA reads TGCGCCAGCAGCTTGGAATATAACACTGAAGCTTTCTTT. It yields the protein CASSLEYNTEAFF. Together with reference TRBV5-1 and TRBJ1-1, the CDR3 gives the full variable domain: KAGVTQTPRYLIKTRGQQVTLSCSPISGHRSVSWYQQTPGQGLQFLFEYFSETQRNKGNFPGRFSGRQFSNSRSEMNVSTLELGDSALYLCASSLEYNTEAFFGQGTRLTVV.

The gene calls are TRBV6-1 and TRBJ2-3, with a tentative D call TRBD1 (5 bases). V was pared by 2 bases and J by 0 bases, with 6 bases between. CDR3 length: 14 amino acids. Germline assignment: CDR1 MNHNS and CDR2 SASEGT. Written as DNA, the CDR3 is TGTGCCAGCAGTGAACAGGGTAGCACAGATACGCAGTATTTT. This sequence encodes CASSEQGSTDTQYF.

The CDR3 loop reads CASSQETSGSYEQYF. The CDR3, as DNA: TGCGCCAGCAGCCAAGAGACTAGCGGGAGCTACGAGCAGTACTTC. The chain employs TRBV4-1 and TRBJ2-7; 12 positions agree with TRBD2. The CDR3 is 15 amino acids. In germline, CDR1 is MGHRA, CDR2 YSYEKL. J lost 3 bases, V lost 0 bases, and 0 bases had no gene match.

The chain couples TRBV23-1 to TRBJ2-7, with 14 bases identical to TRBD2. TRBV23-1 carries the ORF label, with uncertain function. The trim removed 0 bases at V and 2 bases at J, leaving 6 bases unmatched. The CDR3 extends over 18 amino acids. The DNA of the CDR3 is TGCGCCAGCAGTCAATCGGAGACTAGCGGGAGGGAGACCTACGAGCAGTACTTC. Translating gives CASSQSETSGRETYEQYF.